The 14 T cell receptor beta chains presented below share a single source sample, sequenced in a study of identical twins. A single record per CDR3 protein comes from TCRdb applying MiXCR to the 5' RACE reads. The sample records more than 200,000 distinct CDR3 sequences, around 10% being singletons. Sequencing used memory (CD45RO+) T cells sorted from blood. The receptors originated from a woman between 18 and 29 years old in good health.

The V and J genes are TRBV20-1 and TRBJ2-3, with D tentatively TRBD1 or TRBD2 (5 bases each). Deletions cut 5 bases from V and 2 bases from J, with 17 bases between. The germline CDR1 and CDR2 sequences are DFQATT and SNEGSKA (reference sequence). The CDR3 sequence is 15 residues long. CDR3 bases: TGCAGTGCTTCCTCCAATCTGGGACCCACAGATACGCAGTATTTT. It translates to CSASSNLGPTDTQYF.

The sample holds a few counts of this clonotype. J is TRBJ2-2 and V is TRBV11-2, with 13 bases lining up with TRBD2. Germline-derived CDR1 and CDR2 are SGHAT and FQNNGV. V lost 4 bases, J lost 4 bases, and 12 bases stayed unmatched. CDR3 length: 19 residues. CDR3 region: CASSYTGTSGTPPTGELFF. Written as DNA, the CDR3 is TGTGCCAGCAGCTATACCGGGACTAGCGGGACCCCCCCCACCGGGGAGCTGTTTTTT.

This clonotype was counted only a few times. The chain couples TRBV9 to TRBJ2-1; 7 bases align to TRBD2. The V and J ends lost 0 bases and 3 bases, in that order; junction bases with no gene match: 0. Germline assignment: CDR1 SGDLS and CDR2 YYNGEE. The CDR3 totals 14 residues. The CDR3 region has the DNA TGTGCCAGCAGCGTAGGGACTAGCTACAATGAGCAGTTCTTC. Encoded protein: CASSVGTSYNEQFF. The whole variable domain, remainder taken from reference TRBV9 and TRBJ2-1, is DSGVTQTPKHLITATGQRVTLRCSPRSGDLSVYWYQQSLDQGLQFLIQYYNGEERAKGNILERFSAQQFPDLHSELNLSSLELGDSALYFCASSVGTSYNEQFFGPGTRLTVL.

This clonotype was observed a handful of times. V usage is TRBV9 and J usage is TRBJ2-1; D gene unclear. The germline V gene has CDR1 SGDLS and CDR2 YYNGEE. The CDR3 length is 15 residues. The V end lost 4 bases, the J end lost 2 bases, and 13 bases lay between the germline ends. Here the CDR3 DNA reads TGTGCCAGCAGCACACTCGGGCAGACCTACAATGAGCAGTTCTTC. Its translation: CASSTLGQTYNEQFF.

This sequence joins TRBV6-1 and TRBJ1-1; weak D call: TRBD1 (5 bases). The germline V and J ends were trimmed by 3 bases and 4 bases, with 9 bases remaining between them. The CDR3 is made up of 13 amino acids. Germline values: CDR1 MNHNS, CDR2 SASEGT. CDR3 sequence: CASSDRDPTEAFF. DNA for the CDR3: TGTGCCAGCAGTGACAGGGATCCCACTGAAGCTTTCTTT.

This clonotype was counted ten times or more. V and J are TRBV5-8 and TRBJ2-3; 7 bases fit TRBD2. V lost 0 bases and J lost 0; bases outside the gene matches: 1. There are 15 residues in the CDR3. From germline, CDR1 is SGHTS and CDR2 YDEGEE. CDR3 nucleotide sequence: TGTGCCAGCAGCTTGGGACTAGCAAGCACAGATACGCAGTATTTT. This gives the protein CASSLGLASTDTQYF.

This clonotype was detected many times. This sequence joins TRBV20-1 and TRBJ2-6; D unclear. Trimming stripped 2 bases from V and 2 bases from J, with 7 bases between. CDR1 is DFQATT and CDR2 is SNEGSKA in the germline V gene (reference sequence). The CDR3 runs 14 residues. The DNA for the CDR3 is TGCAGTGCTAGAATGAGAACTGGGGCCAACGTCCTGACTTTC. Protein: CSARMRTGANVLTF.

The V gene is TRBV5-6, the J gene TRBJ2-1, with unresolved D. The CDR3 is 15 amino acids. CDR1 and CDR2 from the germline V gene are SGHDT and YYEEEE. V gave up 2 bases and J gave up 1 base, with 10 bases separating them. This CDR3 reads CASSLVYRSYNEQFF. The CDR3 DNA follows: TGTGCCAGCAGCTTAGTCTACCGATCCTACAATGAGCAGTTCTTC.

This clonotype came up many times. The rearrangement uses TRBV27 and TRBJ1-1; 9 bases fit TRBD1. The junction had 4 bases not matched to a gene; V was cut back by 5 bases and J by 3 bases. Germline V gene lookup returns CDR1 MNHEY and CDR2 SMNVEV (reference sequence). CDR3 size: 14 residues. CDR3 DNA: TGTGCCAGCAGTCCTCGGGACAGGGACACTGAAGCTTTCTTT. It encodes CASSPRDRDTEAFF.

The CDR3 DNA reads as TGTGCCAGCGGTTCAGGACAGACGAACACTGAAGCTTTCTTT. Translation gives CASGSGQTNTEAFF. The chain has TRBV6-5 and TRBJ1-1, with D perhaps matching TRBD1 (6 bases). The CDR3 length is 14 residues. CDR1 is MNHEY, CDR2 SVGAGI, per germline. Trimming removed 8 bases from V and 1 base from J, with 14 bases in between.

This clonotype was recorded once. The chain carries TRBV11-3 and TRBJ1-2; 7 bases are a match to TRBD1. The CDR3 has 15 residues. Looked up from germline, CDR1 is SGHNT and CDR2 is YENEEA. The ends lost 5 bases at V and 7 bases at J; junction bases unmatched: 13. The CDR3 loop is CASSPRTGGLGGYTF. CDR3 coding DNA: TGTGCCAGCAGCCCCAGGACAGGAGGACTAGGTGGCTACACCTTC.

This clonotype was detected only a few times. The V and J genes are TRBV5-1 and TRBJ2-3, with unresolved D. The CDR3 has 16 residues. Deletions cut 1 base from V and 4 bases from J, with 16 bases between. Germline V lookup: CDR1 SGHRS, CDR2 YFSETQ. The CDR3 protein is CASSLTTFSPADTQYF. CDR3 bases: TGCGCCAGCAGCTTGACGACCTTTTCCCCCGCAGATACGCAGTATTTT.

This chain connects TRBV12-3 or TRBV12-4 to TRBJ2-5; D is possibly TRBD1 (6 bases). The CDR3 extends over 13 amino acids. V was shortened by 5 bases and J by 3 bases, with 10 bases between the two germline ends. The CDR3 loop is CASSGGKKETQYF. The CDR3 DNA reads as TGTGCCAGCAGTGGGGGCAAAAAAGAGACCCAGTACTTC.

The chain joins TRBV18 to TRBJ1-1, with a tentative D call TRBD1 (6 bases). Germline CDR1 is KGHSH and CDR2 is LQKENI. V dropped 5 bases and J dropped 5 bases, with 15 bases sitting between them. The CDR3 runs to 14 residues. This CDR3 reads CASSTWRGLTEAFF. Written as DNA, the CDR3 is TGTGCCAGCTCAACGTGGCGGGGGCTAACTGAAGCTTTCTTT.